These 22 T cell receptor beta chains share one sample of origin, sequenced in a study of cytotoxic CD8 clonotypes in ibrutinib-treated CLL (dated by TCRdb to about 2021). Library construction relied on the immunoSEQ multiplex PCR assay. In its TCRdb copy, this immuneACCESS table keeps in-frame sequences only and misses some clones. Where compared with another copy, unresolved V genes explain less than half of these, and the others have no known cause. For this sample the table gives more than 9,000 clones, of which 62% were detected only once. The ten largest account for around 25% of the sample. The material was PBMCs, obtained before ibrutinib treatment. These receptors were collected from a human donor with chronic lymphocytic leukemia.

The CDR3 spells CASSPTRMSDTEAFF. As DNA, the CDR3 is TGCGCCAGCTCCCCGACCCGTATGTCGGACACTGAAGCTTTCTTT. The V and J genes are TRBV5-1 and TRBJ1-1; D gene unclear. Germline V gives CDR1 SGHRS, CDR2 YFSETQ. Trimming stripped 7 bases from V and 3 bases from J, with 19 bases between. The CDR3 contains 15 residues.

This clone was seen only a few times. This chain links TRBV5-6 with TRBJ2-3, with D hard to call. The germline V and J ends were trimmed by 6 bases and 1 base, with 18 bases remaining between them. This CDR3 region has 16 residues. Germline CDR1 is SGHDT and CDR2 is YYEEEE. The CDR3 here is CASTRTKRPGTDTQYF. The DNA for the CDR3 is TGTGCCAGCACCCGGACGAAGAGACCTGGCACAGATACGCAGTATTTT.

The chain has TRBV5-1 and TRBJ2-3, with 10 bases aligning to TRBD2. Germline lookup yields CDR1 SGHRS and CDR2 YFSETQ. The CDR3 runs 16 residues. The V and J ends lost 4 bases and 1 base, in that order; junction bases with no gene match: 6. CDR3 DNA sequence: TGCGCCAGCAGCCCCGGGACTAGCGTGGGCACAGATACGCAGTATTTT. It translates to CASSPGTSVGTDTQYF.

This clone was seen a handful of times. This chain joins TRBV10-3 and TRBJ2-2, with 7 bases identical to TRBD2. Trimming removed 1 base from V and 1 base from J; junction bases left unmatched: 3. In germline, CDR1 is ENHRY, CDR2 SYGVKD. The CDR3 contains 16 residues. The CDR3 DNA sequence: TGTGCCATCAGTGAGTTCGGGGGGATGAACACCGGGGAGCTGTTTTTT. Translated: CAISEFGGMNTGELFF.

The chain couples TRBV7-9 to TRBJ1-1; weak D call: TRBD1 (5 bases). Trimming pared 1 base from V and 4 bases from J, leaving 7 bases between. The CDR3 sequence is 13 residues long. Germline V CDR1 and CDR2: SEHNR, FQNEAQ (reference sequence). CDR3 sequence: CASSLGGTTEAFF. For the CDR3, the DNA is TGTGCCAGCAGCTTAGGGGGGACCACTGAAGCTTTCTTT.

The chain links TRBV7-2 to TRBJ2-5; D might be TRBD1 (6 bases). Trimming took off 5 bases at V and 5 bases at J, with 15 bases between the two ends. Germline V CDR1 and CDR2: SGHTA, FQGNSA. The CDR3 covers 14 residues. The CDR3 sequence: CASSPGGGGETQYF. The CDR3 coding sequence is TGTGCCAGCAGCCCTGGTGGGGGCGGGGAGACCCAGTACTTC.

This clone was observed a few times. The CDR3 protein is CASSLAGRGYTF. The CDR3 DNA reads as TGTGCCAGCAGCTTGGCGGGCCGCGGCTACACCTTC. The rearrangement links TRBV11-2 to TRBJ1-2; D remains ambiguous. Looked up from germline, CDR1 is SGHAT and CDR2 is FQNNGV. V shed 3 bases and J shed 8 bases, with 10 bases lying between them. The CDR3 spans 12 residues.

The V gene is TRBV11-2, the J gene TRBJ2-7; D uncertain. The CDR3 is 12 residues long. The V and J ends lost 3 bases and 4 bases respectively, with 7 bases between them. The germline CDR1 and CDR2 sequences are SGHAT and FQNNGV. The CDR3 sequence is CASSFQVYEQYF. In nucleotides, the CDR3 is TGTGCCAGCAGCTTTCAGGTTTACGAGCAGTACTTC. The full variable domain, its missing parts supplied by reference TRBV11-2 and TRBJ2-7, is EAGVAQSPRYKIIEKRQSVAFWCNPISGHATLYWYQQILGQGPKLLIQFQNNGVVDDSQLPKDRFSAERLKGVDSTLKIQPAKLEDSAVYLCASSFQVYEQYFGPGTRLTVT.

The chain combines TRBV6-5 with TRBJ1-1; possibly TRBD1 for D (6 bases). Trimming pared 2 bases from V and 7 bases from J, leaving 14 bases between. The CDR3 totals 14 residues. Germline loops: CDR1 MNHEY, CDR2 SVGAGI. The CDR3 bases are TGTGCCAGCAGTTACGGGGGCCTCGGGGGTGAAGCTTTCTTT. Translated: CASSYGGLGGEAFF.

This clone was detected only a few times. The chain recombines TRBV28 with TRBJ1-5; D unresolved. Between the trimmed V and J ends, which lost 3 bases and 4 bases, there was a span of 7 bases. This CDR3 spans 13 amino acids. CDR1 and CDR2 from the germline V gene are MDHEN and SYDVKM. The CDR3 nucleotides read TGTGCCAGCAGTTTTGGTGGGAATCAGCCCCAGCATTTT. Its protein is CASSFGGNQPQHF.

V and J are TRBV6-4 and TRBJ2-3; no definite D call. CDR1 and CDR2 (germline): MRHNA, SNTAGT. V was pared by 3 bases and J by 2 bases, with 12 bases between. CDR3 size: 15 residues. The DNA for the CDR3 is TGTGCCAGCAGTGAAGGGCGAGTGGACACAGATACGCAGTATTTT. This codes for CASSEGRVDTDTQYF.

This clone was counted a few times. The V gene is TRBV30, the J gene TRBJ1-2; the D gene is possibly TRBD1 (6 bases). Trimming left V 4 bases short and J 8 bases short, with 17 bases between. The germline V gene encodes CDR1 GTSNPN and CDR2 SVGIG (reference sequence). This CDR3 has 13 residues. The CDR3 loop is CAWTKGEARGYTF. DNA of the CDR3: TGTGCCTGGACGAAGGGGGAAGCTAGAGGCTACACCTTC.

The gene calls are TRBV18 and TRBJ2-5; D gene ambiguous. The germline CDR1 and CDR2 sequences are KGHSH and LQKENI. Trimming left V 2 bases short and J 2 bases short, with 3 bases between. The length of the CDR3 is 12 residues. The CDR3, as DNA: TGTGCCAGCTCACCAATTCAAGAGACCCAGTACTTC. Its protein is CASSPIQETQYF.

This clone was counted a few times. The chain couples TRBV9 to TRBJ2-1, with D hard to call. CDR3 size: 13 residues. Per the germline V gene, CDR1 is SGDLS and CDR2 is YYNGEE. Trimming shortened V by 4 bases and J by 9 bases, and 14 bases separated the two germline ends. CDR3 DNA sequence: TGTGCCAGCAGCATAGATGGGGTCGGTGAGCAGTTCTTC. Its protein product is CASSIDGVGEQFF.

The sample holds a few counts of this clone. V and J are TRBV11-2 and TRBJ1-2; D unclear. CDR3 length: 12 residues. Trimming shortened V by 5 bases and J by 5 bases, and 9 bases separated the two germline ends. Germline V CDR1 and CDR2: SGHAT, FQNNGV. This CDR3 is CASSISPYGYTF. In DNA form, the CDR3 reads TGTGCCAGCAGCATATCCCCTTATGGCTACACCTTC.

The V gene is TRBV9, the J gene TRBJ2-1; 10 nucleotides align to TRBD2. Germline V gene sequence: CDR1 SGDLS, CDR2 YYNGEE. The CDR3 is 15 residues long. J was trimmed by 7 bases and V by 4 bases; bases with no gene match: 8. CDR3 DNA sequence: TGTGCCAGCAGCCTAAGCGGGGGGGCCTCAAATGAGCAGTTCTTC. It translates to CASSLSGGASNEQFF.

The chain has TRBV11-2 and TRBJ1-1, with TRBD1 matching over 9 bases. The CDR3 contains 14 residues. Per germline, CDR1 SGHAT and CDR2 FQNNGV. The V segment lost 5 bases and the J segment 4 bases; nucleotides outside the gene matches: 5. The CDR3 DNA follows: TGTGCCAGCAGCCCAGGACAGGGGAGCACTGAAGCTTTCTTT. Amino acids: CASSPGQGSTEAFF.

The rearrangement links TRBV27 to TRBJ2-7; D call uncertain. CDR1 is MNHEY and CDR2 is SMNVEV in the germline V gene (reference sequence). The CDR3 is 15 amino acids. V lost 2 bases and J lost 4, with 15 bases in between. The chain's CDR3 is CASSLNLGWFYEQYF. The CDR3 nucleotides are TGTGCCAGCAGTTTAAATTTGGGGTGGTTTTACGAGCAGTACTTC.

This chain joins TRBV6-5 and TRBJ2-1; TRBD2 agrees at 11 bases. The CDR3 runs 15 residues. Germline V gene sequence: CDR1 MNHEY, CDR2 SVGAGI. J was trimmed by 8 bases and V by 6 bases; bases with no gene match: 9. This CDR3 is CASREISGGAYEQFF. The DNA of the CDR3 is TGTGCCAGCAGAGAAATTAGCGGGGGGGCATATGAGCAGTTCTTC.

This clone was observed a handful of times. This sequence joins TRBV2 and TRBJ1-5; a weak D match, TRBD1 (5 bases). Trimming removed 5 bases at V and 7 bases at J, with 15 bases between. The germline V gene has CDR1 SNHLY and CDR2 FYNNEI. This CDR3 has 14 residues. The CDR3 here is CASSSRDVRQPQHF. CDR3 coding DNA: TGTGCCAGCAGTTCCCGGGACGTACGGCAGCCCCAGCATTTT.

This chain links TRBV11-2 with TRBJ2-7; no definite D call. With 5 bases removed from V and 4 bases from J, the gap between germline ends came to 9 bases. In germline, CDR1 is SGHAT, CDR2 FQNNGV. There are 12 residues in the CDR3. DNA of the CDR3: TGTGCCAGCAGCCCTACCTATTACGAGCAGTACTTC. Protein: CASSPTYYEQYF.

CDR3 sequence: CASSEGPGELFF. Written as DNA, the CDR3 is TGTGCCAGCAGCGAAGGGCCCGGGGAGCTGTTTTTT. The genes are TRBV7-9 and TRBJ2-2; no clear D. The V gene lost 5 bases and the J gene lost 6 bases, with 7 bases spanning the gap. Germline V gene data show CDR1 as SEHNR and CDR2 as FQNEAQ (reference sequence). The CDR3 is 12 residues long.